This TCR beta chain derives from a study of T cells in Graves' hyperthyroidism and ophthalmopathy. The wider study: Peripheral blood was collected at initial diagnosis, before any treatment.

Together with thyroid ultrasound, orbital computed tomography, serum thyroxine and TRAb, clinical symptoms were used for diagnoses. Using about 10 ml of fresh peripheral blood, PBMCs were prepared. CDR3 length: 15 residues. Trimming removed 6 bases from V and 4 bases from J; junction bases left unmatched: 11. Germline-derived CDR1 and CDR2 are MNHNS and SASEGT. Regarding the study as a whole: Most clonotypes expanded in thyroid above 0.001 were likewise present in blood.

RNA transcripts were the template for amplifying TCR beta CDR3 regions. The TCR CDR3 first-round RT-PCR relied on the HTBI primer set. TCRdb analysed the multiplex PCR reads with MiXCR anew, one entry per CDR3 protein. The data hold some 740,000 distinct CDR3 sequences, with 12% to 15% observed a single time. The table lists this clonotype with a few counts. The antigen is unknown. The TCR sequence derives from a woman under 30 with Graves' hyperthyroidism. This sequence joins TRBV6-1 and TRBJ2-5; 7 bases agree with TRBD1. Sequenced material: blood. This CDR3 reads CASRDDRAISETQYF. CDR3 nucleotide sequence: TGTGCCAGCAGGGACGACAGGGCAATATCAGAGACCCAGTACTTC.